These 19 T cell receptor beta chains were all obtained from the same sample, sequenced in a study of beta chain features in type 1 diabetes. Findings and caveats of the study: People with Type 1 diabetes carried modestly yet significantly shorter TCRB CDR3s in all four CD4+ subsets.

The study reverse transcribed the entire isolated RNA, so it sequenced expressed TCRB transcripts. Measured with immunoSEQ multiplex PCR; TCRdb has only the in-frame clones, and not every one. Among hundreds of thousands of clones, roughly an eighth were seen once, and the ten largest hold less than 0.025%. No cognate antigen is known for these TCRs. The sequencing sample was made of naive CD4+ T cells from blood. The source of these receptors is a man between 18 and 29 years old with type 1 diabetes.

The CDR3 coding sequence is TGCAGCGTGGGGACAATAGGGTCCTACTACGAGCAGTACTTC. Translating gives CSVGTIGSYYEQYF. The rearrangement uses TRBV29-1 and TRBJ2-7; D might be TRBD1 (6 bases). Germline-derived CDR1 and CDR2 are SQVTM and ANQGSEA. There are 14 residues in the CDR3. Trimming pared 6 bases from V and 3 bases from J, leaving 18 bases between.

The J gene is TRBJ2-7, the V gene TRBV27; 10 nucleotides match TRBD1. Germline V gene sequence: CDR1 MNHEY, CDR2 SMNVEV (reference sequence). The CDR3 runs 15 residues. The V gene end was trimmed by 2 bases and the J gene end by 7 bases; junction bases not matched to a gene: 8. In DNA, the CDR3 is TGTGCCAGCAGTTTAGAGGACAGGGGGTCGGGTGAGCAGTACTTC. Its protein is CASSLEDRGSGEQYF.

The chain links TRBV2 to TRBJ1-2; possibly TRBD1 for D (6 bases). Germline loops: CDR1 SNHLY, CDR2 FYNNEI. The CDR3 consists of 14 residues. V lost 7 bases and J lost 4, with 16 bases in between. The CDR3 is CASTRTDLGYGYTF. In DNA form, the CDR3 reads TGTGCCAGCACTAGGACAGATCTTGGCTATGGCTACACCTTC. The full variable domain, rest sourced from reference TRBV2 and TRBJ1-2, is EPEVTQTPSHQVTQMGQEVILRCVPISNHLYFYWYRQILGQKVEFLVSFYNNEISEKSEIFDDQFSVERPDGSNFTLKIRSTKLEDSAMYFCASTRTDLGYGYTFGSGTRLTVV.

In this sample, this clone turned up a few times. This chain uses TRBV28 with TRBJ2-7; 9 positions match TRBD1. CDR3 size: 14 residues. V dropped 5 bases and J dropped 7; count of bases not matched to a gene: 9. Germline lookup yields CDR1 MDHEN and CDR2 SYDVKM. The CDR3 reads CASSLKQGAEEQYF. The CDR3 DNA is TGTGCCAGCAGTCTCAAACAGGGGGCGGAGGAGCAGTACTTC. Full variable domain (remainder filled in from reference TRBV28 and TRBJ2-7): DVKVTQSSRYLVKRTGEKVFLECVQDMDHENMFWYRQDPGLGLRLIYFSYDVKMKEKGDIPEGYSVSREKKERFSLILESASTNQTSMYLCASSLKQGAEEQYFGPGTRLTVT.

The chain is built from TRBV6-1 and TRBJ2-2, with 10 nucleotides matching TRBD1. V shed 6 bases, J shed 5 bases, and the junction held 3 bases outside the gene matches. CDR3 length: 14 amino acids. CDR1 and CDR2 from the germline V gene are MNHNS and SASEGT. CDR3 residues: CASRAGQGTGELFF. The CDR3 DNA reads as TGTGCCAGCAGGGCGGGACAGGGGACCGGGGAGCTGTTTTTT.

Of note for this clone: Germline is not matched at one junction end, which may reflect a read error. This CDR3 reads CASSLAENTEAFF. In nucleotides, the CDR3 is TGTGCTAGCAGCTTAGCTGAAAACACTGAAGCTTTCTTT. The chain combines TRBV7-7 with TRBJ1-1; D gene uncertain. There are 13 residues in the CDR3. Germline CDR1 reads SSHAT; CDR2 reads FNYEAQ (reference sequence).

This clone has more than one count but fewer than ten. This sequence joins TRBV6-5 and TRBJ2-5; possibly TRBD2 for D (5 bases). The CDR3 totals 12 residues. Germline CDR1 MNHEY, CDR2 SVGAGI. Trimming removed 7 bases at V and 4 bases at J, with 10 bases between. The CDR3 nucleotides read TGTGCCAGCAAGGAGACTACAGAGACCCAGTACTTC. It specifies CASKETTETQYF.

This clone has just a few counts. The genes are TRBV27 and TRBJ2-1; the D gene is possibly TRBD2 (7 bases). V was shortened by 0 bases and J by 2 bases, with 8 bases between the two germline ends. Germline CDR1 reads MNHEY; CDR2 reads SMNVEV (reference sequence). The CDR3 is 15 amino acids. In DNA form, the CDR3 reads TGTGCCAGCAGTTTATCGGGGGGGCCCTACAATGAGCAGTTCTTC. As protein: CASSLSGGPYNEQFF.

This rearrangement joins TRBV29-1 to TRBJ1-2; possibly TRBD1 for D (6 bases). From germline, CDR1 is SQVTM and CDR2 ANQGSEA. CDR3 size: 14 residues. V gave up 6 bases and J gave up 0 bases, with 14 bases separating them. The CDR3 region has the DNA TGCAGCGTGGCCAGGGGAGCTACTAACTATGGCTACACCTTC. Amino acids: CSVARGATNYGYTF.

This clone was detected a few times. The rearrangement joins TRBV7-8 to TRBJ2-3, with D possibly matching TRBD1 (5 bases). Trimming left V 2 bases short and J 4 bases short, with 7 bases between. Germline V CDR1 and CDR2: SGHVS, FQNEAQ. The CDR3 runs to 13 residues. In DNA, the CDR3 is TGTGCCAGCAGCTTATTGGGGCCAGATACGCAGTATTTT. As protein: CASSLLGPDTQYF.

The chain is built from TRBV6-6 and TRBJ1-6; D is perhaps TRBD1 (6 bases). CDR1 and CDR2 (germline): MNHNY, SVGAGI (reference sequence). The CDR3 has 15 residues. Trimming pared 7 bases from V and 10 bases from J, leaving 20 bases between. The CDR3 sequence: CASTSRPGAGSPLHF. In nucleotides, the CDR3 is TGTGCCAGCACCTCCCGGCCGGGGGCGGGGTCACCCCTCCACTTT.

V is TRBV9 and J is TRBJ2-5; 11 bases are a match to TRBD2. Germline V CDR1 and CDR2: SGDLS, YYNGEE. CDR3 size: 16 residues. The junction had 6 bases not matched to a gene; V was cut back by 0 bases and J by 5 bases. The DNA for the CDR3 is TGTGCCAGCAGCGTAGCTTTGACTAGCGGGGATGAGACCCAGTACTTC. Its protein is CASSVALTSGDETQYF.

This chain uses TRBV5-4 with TRBJ2-7; D ambiguous. Germline values: CDR1 SGHNT, CDR2 YYREEE (reference sequence). The CDR3 totals 15 residues. V was clipped by 4 bases and J by 2 bases, with 16 bases between them. CDR3 sequence (DNA): TGTGCCAGCAGCCCGGATCGTCTTCCCACCTACGAGCAGTACTTC. This translates into CASSPDRLPTYEQYF.

This clone has just a few counts. The V gene is TRBV28, the J gene TRBJ2-5, with TRBD2 matching over 10 bases. J was trimmed by 2 bases and V by 7 bases; bases with no gene match: 7. From germline, CDR1 is MDHEN and CDR2 SYDVKM. This CDR3 comprises 15 residues. The CDR3 reads CASTLAGGNQETQYF. CDR3 coding DNA: TGTGCCAGCACCTTAGCGGGGGGCAATCAAGAGACCCAGTACTTC.

The rearrangement uses TRBV5-1 and TRBJ2-3, with D unclear. This CDR3 is built from 13 residues. Trimming took off 0 bases at V and 5 bases at J, with 7 bases between the two ends. CDR1 is SGHRS and CDR2 is YFSETQ in the germline V gene. This chain's CDR3 is CASSLVEGDTQYF. CDR3 sequence (DNA): TGCGCCAGCAGCTTGGTGGAAGGAGATACGCAGTATTTT.

This clone was observed a few times. V usage is TRBV5-1 and J usage is TRBJ1-1, with a weak D call TRBD1 (6 bases). Germline V gene sequence: CDR1 SGHRS, CDR2 YFSETQ. There are 13 residues in the CDR3. Between the trimmed V and J ends, which lost 5 bases and 1 base, there was a span of 9 bases. DNA of the CDR3: TGCGCCAGCAGGTCAGGGGAGAACACTGAAGCTTTCTTT. Its protein product is CASRSGENTEAFF.

This clone was counted a few times. The rearrangement uses TRBV28 and TRBJ2-4; D not certain. Per germline, CDR1 MDHEN and CDR2 SYDVKM. Trimming stripped 6 bases from V and 0 bases from J, with 18 bases between. There are 17 residues in the CDR3. CDR3 region: CASSRAFWDLAKNIQYF. In DNA, the CDR3 is TGTGCCAGCAGCCGGGCGTTTTGGGATTTAGCCAAAAACATTCAGTACTTC.

The gene calls are TRBV7-2 and TRBJ1-1; no firm D call. The V gene's germline CDR1 is SGHTA and CDR2 FQGNSA. Trimming took 5 bases from V and 0 from J, leaving 10 bases between them. This CDR3 has 14 residues. Here the CDR3 reads CASSPTPLNTEAFF. CDR3 coding DNA: TGTGCCAGCAGCCCCACGCCACTGAACACTGAAGCTTTCTTT.

This clone has only a few counts. This chain links TRBV29-1 with TRBJ1-2; D is perhaps TRBD1 (5 bases). CDR1 is SQVTM, CDR2 ANQGSEA, per germline. V lost 7 bases and J lost 3, with 12 bases in between. There are 12 residues in the CDR3. The CDR3 reads CSGRDQDYGYTF. In nucleotides, the CDR3 is TGCAGCGGCCGGGACCAGGACTATGGCTACACCTTC.